The entry below describes one TCR beta chain. The assay was immunoSEQ multiplex PCR, and TCRdb's table has in-frame clones only and misses some. The sample yields 100,000 to 120,000 clones, around 90% seen once. The V end lost 0 bases, the J end lost 6 bases, and 9 bases lay between the germline ends. Germline assignment: CDR1 LGHNA and CDR2 YNFKEQ. The CDR3 totals 15 residues. The sample belongs to a study of OX40 agonist ivuxolimab in advanced cancers. The chain carries TRBV4-2 and TRBJ1-6, with D possibly being TRBD1 (6 bases). The sequenced sample was CD4+ or CD8+ T cells sorted from blood, obtained in a trial of the OX40 agonist ivuxolimab. The sequence derives from an adult with an advanced solid tumor such as melanoma, head and neck, liver or kidney cancer. CDR3 DNA: TGTGCCAGCAGCCAAGATCAGGGGACTAATTCACCCCTCCACTTT. This sequence encodes CASSQDQGTNSPLHF.